The 9 T cell receptor beta chains in this list originate from one sample, sequenced in a study of blood T cells in healthy people across ages. Primers used in a second PCR of roughly 7 to 11 cycles were a sample-barcoded 5' primer and a J-beta primer mix. TCRdb itself ran the 5' RACE reads through MiXCR, one entry per CDR3 protein. The sample holds 600,000 or so distinct CDR3 sequences; around 21% are singletons and the top ten take 3% to 4.5%. Sequencing was carried out using blood. These receptors came from a man in his 70s in good health.

This clonotype was seen a handful of times. One end of the junction is discordant with germline, which a read error may explain. The chain joins TRBV10-3 to TRBJ1-2, with 8 bases lining up with TRBD1. Germline V CDR1 and CDR2: ENHRY, SYGVKD. The CDR3 loop spans 14 amino acids. The CDR3 DNA reads TGTGCCATCAGGGAGGGACAGGATAACCATGGCTACACCTTC. It encodes CAIREGQDNHGYTF.

The table lists this clonotype with a few counts. The V gene is TRBV2, the J gene TRBJ2-1; 9 bases are a match to TRBD2. The CDR3 loop spans 16 amino acids. With V trimmed by 1 base and J by 4 bases, 5 bases remained unmatched. Germline assignment: CDR1 SNHLY and CDR2 FYNNEI. The CDR3 DNA is TGTGCCAGCAGTGAAGGCGGGAGGGCGGGGTACAATGAGCAGTTCTTC. Translation gives CASSEGGRAGYNEQFF.

The chain employs TRBV20-1 and TRBJ2-3; D unclear. The germline V gene has CDR1 DFQATT and CDR2 SNEGSKA (reference sequence). The CDR3 length is 13 residues. V dropped 6 bases and J dropped 5 bases, with 15 bases sitting between them. The CDR3 bases are TGCAGTGCCACAACTCCCTACCAAGATACGCAGTATTTT. Its translation: CSATTPYQDTQYF.

This clonotype was observed a few times. The rearrangement joins TRBV15 to TRBJ1-4, with unresolved D. V was pared by 0 bases and J by 4 bases, with 9 bases between. The CDR3 is 15 residues long. Germline CDR1 LNHNV, CDR2 YYDKDF (reference sequence). CDR3 coding DNA: TGTGCCACCAGCAGAGATGGGCAGTATAATGAAAAACTGTTTTTT. It encodes CATSRDGQYNEKLFF.

The chain combines TRBV18 with TRBJ2-1; 7 bases are a match to TRBD2. J gave up 7 bases and V 5 bases, and 11 bases lay outside the gene matches. Germline V lookup: CDR1 KGHSH, CDR2 LQKENI. This CDR3 region has 15 residues. CDR3 residues: CASSSYARERNEQFF. In nucleotides, the CDR3 is TGTGCCAGCTCATCCTACGCGCGGGAGAGGAATGAGCAGTTCTTC. Looking up the rest from reference TRBV18 and TRBJ2-1 gives the full variable domain: NAGVMQNPRHLVRRRGQEARLRCSPMKGHSHVYWYRQLPEEGLKFMVYLQKENIIDESGMPKERFSAEFPKEGPSILRIQQVVRGDSAAYFCASSSYARERNEQFFGPGTRLTVL.

V usage is TRBV29-1 and J usage is TRBJ1-5; 8 nucleotides match TRBD1. J was trimmed by 3 bases and V by 6 bases; bases with no gene match: 1. CDR3 length: 12 residues. The germline CDR1 and CDR2 sequences are SQVTM and ANQGSEA. The CDR3 DNA reads TGCAGCGTGGGACAGGTCAATCAGCCCCAGCATTTT. Translation: CSVGQVNQPQHF.

This clonotype was recorded a few times. The V gene is TRBV4-3, the J gene TRBJ1-1, with D possibly matching TRBD1 (6 bases). There are 16 residues in the CDR3. Trimming stripped 0 bases from V and 5 bases from J, with 16 bases between. Germline values: CDR1 LGHNA, CDR2 YSLEER. For the CDR3, the DNA is TGCGCCAGCAGCCAAGAAAGTCTCGGGGGGCGTACTGAAGCTTTCTTT. Amino acid sequence: CASSQESLGGRTEAFF.

This chain's CDR3 is CASSGTTGTGDVQQYF. In DNA, the CDR3 is TGCGCCAGCAGCGGAACGACCGGGACAGGGGACGTTCAGCAGTACTTC. The chain links TRBV5-1 to TRBJ2-7; 10 bases are a match to TRBD1. The CDR3 runs to 16 residues. Germline lookup yields CDR1 SGHRS and CDR2 YFSETQ. Trimming cost V 4 bases and J 8 bases; bases outside gene matches: 15.

The genes are TRBV3-1 and TRBJ2-5; weak D call: TRBD2 (5 bases). Near its end, the DNA agrees better with TRBJ2-1, so the J call may be wrong. Germline loops: CDR1 LGHDT, CDR2 YNNKEL (reference sequence). CDR3 length: 14 amino acids. CDR3 bases: TGTGCCAGCAAACAGAGGGTTTCCTACAATGAGCAGTTCTTC. The encoded protein is CASKQRVSYNEQFF.